Shown below are 25 T cell receptor beta chains from a single sample sequenced in a study of T cell responses to AZD1222 COVID-19 vaccine. Sequenced by immunoSEQ multiplex PCR; TCRdb stores in-frame clones only, minus some. The sample contains roughly 120,000 clones, approximately 92% of which appear only once. The sample consisted of peripheral blood, taken 28 days after the second AZD1222 dose. Every receptor here comes from an adult who received the AZD1222 COVID-19 vaccine.

This sequence joins TRBV6-2 or TRBV6-3 and TRBJ1-5; the match to TRBD1 covers 11 bases. In germline, CDR1 is MNHEY, CDR2 SVGEGT. The CDR3 is 19 amino acids. V trimming: 4 bases; J trimming: 1 base; junction bases outside the gene matches: 12. The CDR3 bases are TGTGCCAGCAGTTCCAACCGGGACAGGGGGTTTAGGAGCAATCAGCCCCAGCATTTT. This translates into CASSSNRDRGFRSNQPQHF.

The V call is TRBV7-9, the J call TRBJ1-2; D gene uncertain. The CDR3 sequence is 13 residues long. Between the trimmed V and J ends, which lost 5 bases and 6 bases, there was a span of 13 bases. Germline CDR1 SEHNR, CDR2 FQNEAQ (reference sequence). The CDR3 DNA reads as TGTGCCAGCAGCCCCGCAAGGGCCGATGGCTACACCTTC. Translated, it gives CASSPARADGYTF. The complete variable domain, with remaining parts taken from reference TRBV7-9 and TRBJ1-2, reads DTGVSQNPRHKITKRGQNVTFRCDPISEHNRLYWYRQTLGQGPEFLTYFQNEAQLEKSRLLSDRFSAERPKGSFSTLEIQRTEQGDSAMYLCASSPARADGYTFGSGTRLTVV.

The genes are TRBV4-1 and TRBJ1-5; D may be TRBD1 (6 bases). Trimming pared 4 bases from V and 5 bases from J, leaving 18 bases between. This CDR3 is 16 amino acids long. CDR1 and CDR2 (germline): MGHRA, YSYEKL. CDR3 bases: TGCGCCAGCAGCCCGATGGGGGGGCTGGTTGATCAGCCCCAGCATTTT. Residues: CASSPMGGLVDQPQHF.

The J gene is TRBJ2-5, the V gene TRBV5-1, with 7 bases identical to TRBD1. CDR3 length: 15 residues. Germline V gene data show CDR1 as SGHRS and CDR2 as YFSETQ. The V segment lost 0 bases and the J segment 3 bases; nucleotides outside the gene matches: 5. The CDR3 region has the DNA TGCGCCAGCAGCTTGGAAGGGGGCGGAGAAGAGACCCAGTACTTC. Translating gives CASSLEGGGEETQYF.

The V and J genes are TRBV5-1 and TRBJ2-5; 11 nucleotides match TRBD1. The CDR3 is made up of 15 amino acids. The J segment lost 4 bases and the V segment lost 3 bases, leaving 5 bases of the junction unmatched. The germline V gene encodes CDR1 SGHRS and CDR2 YFSETQ. The CDR3 sequence: CASSSGQGAGETQYF. The DNA of the CDR3 is TGCGCCAGCAGCTCAGGACAGGGGGCAGGAGAGACCCAGTACTTC. The complete variable domain, with remaining parts taken from reference TRBV5-1 and TRBJ2-5, reads KAGVTQTPRYLIKTRGQQVTLSCSPISGHRSVSWYQQTPGQGLQFLFEYFSETQRNKGNFPGRFSGRQFSNSRSEMNVSTLELGDSALYLCASSSGQGAGETQYFGPGTRLLVL.

This chain joins TRBV10-1 and TRBJ1-1, with 8 bases identical to TRBD1. The CDR3 contains 13 residues. CDR1 is WNHNN and CDR2 is SYGVQD in the germline V gene (reference sequence). The V gene end was trimmed by 7 bases and the J gene end by 6 bases; junction bases not matched to a gene: 7. The CDR3 spells CASKTDRVSEAFF. The CDR3 DNA follows: TGCGCCAGCAAGACGGACAGGGTCTCTGAAGCTTTCTTT.

The rearrangement uses TRBV19 and TRBJ2-3; D not certain. The germline CDR1 and CDR2 sequences are LNHDA and SQIVND (reference sequence). The CDR3 extends over 13 amino acids. V was pared by 0 bases and J by 3 bases, with 4 bases between. CDR3 sequence: CASSIELTDTQYF. CDR3 nucleotides: TGTGCCAGTAGTATAGAACTAACAGATACGCAGTATTTT.

The chain uses TRBV18 and TRBJ2-5; 7 bases align to TRBD2. J gave up 5 bases and V 5 bases, and 8 bases lay outside the gene matches. Germline V gives CDR1 KGHSH, CDR2 LQKENI. The CDR3 has 14 amino acids. The CDR3, as DNA: TGTGCCAGCTCAGGACTAGTGGGGCTCGAGACCCAGTACTTC. It codes for CASSGLVGLETQYF.

The chain recombines TRBV7-9 with TRBJ2-3; D might be TRBD2 (6 bases). CDR1 is SEHNR and CDR2 is FQNEAQ in the germline V gene (reference sequence). V lost 1 base, J lost 1 base, and 18 bases lay in between. This CDR3 contains 18 residues. In DNA, the CDR3 is TGTGCCAGCAGCTTAGGTGGATCCCTAGCGCAGGGCACAGATACGCAGTATTTT. It encodes CASSLGGSLAQGTDTQYF.

This chain connects TRBV3-1 (or the pseudogene TRBV3-2) to TRBJ2-5; 7 nucleotides align to TRBD1. V shed 3 bases and J 4 bases; nucleotides not matched to a gene: 8. Germline V gives CDR1 LGHDT, CDR2 YNNKEL (reference sequence). The CDR3 has 15 residues. CDR3 protein: CASSQLRAGGETQYF. The CDR3 DNA follows: TGTGCCAGCAGCCAGCTAAGGGCAGGGGGAGAGACCCAGTACTTC.

The chain couples TRBV18 to TRBJ1-3, with D tentatively TRBD1 (5 bases). The CDR3 sequence is 15 residues long. Germline CDR1 and CDR2: KGHSH and LQKENI. V was pared by 3 bases and J by 3 bases, with 12 bases between. The CDR3 bases are TGTGCCAGCTCACCGAAGGGGAATTATGGAAACACCATATATTTT. It encodes CASSPKGNYGNTIYF.

This chain uses TRBV24-1 with TRBJ2-1; TRBD1 matches 8 bases. V shed 6 bases, J shed 15 bases, and the junction held 9 bases outside the gene matches. CDR1 and CDR2 (germline): KGHDR, SFDVKD. The CDR3 contains 12 residues. The chain's CDR3 is CATSQAGQGPFF. DNA of the CDR3: TGTGCCACCAGTCAAGCCGGACAGGGCCCGTTCTTC.

V usage is TRBV5-4 and J usage is TRBJ2-3; TRBD2 matches 10 bases. The germline CDR1 and CDR2 sequences are SGHNT and YYREEE (reference sequence). The V gene end was trimmed by 3 bases and the J gene end by 3 bases; junction bases not matched to a gene: 7. The CDR3 is made up of 16 amino acids. The CDR3 loop reads CASSSGGLARTDTQYF. For the CDR3, the DNA is TGTGCCAGCAGCTCTGGGGGACTAGCGAGAACAGATACGCAGTATTTT.

The chain uses TRBV10-3 and TRBJ2-3, with TRBD2 identical over 7 bases. The CDR3 spans 14 residues. CDR1 and CDR2 from the germline V gene are ENHRY and SYGVKD. V lost 4 bases to trimming and J lost 3 bases; unmatched junction nucleotides: 4. The CDR3: CAISGGGGTDTQYF. Here the CDR3 DNA reads TGTGCCATCAGTGGTGGGGGGGGGACAGATACGCAGTATTTT.

The V gene is TRBV18, the J gene TRBJ1-4; possibly TRBD1 for D (6 bases). The germline gives CDR1 KGHSH, CDR2 LQKENI. The length of the CDR3 is 14 residues. Trimming cost V 1 base and J 8 bases, with 11 bases left between them. The CDR3 region is CASSPQSGGEKLFF. The CDR3 coding sequence is TGTGCCAGCTCACCACAAAGCGGGGGCGAAAAACTGTTTTTT.

The CDR3 protein is CASSLGQGGTEAFF. The CDR3 bases are TGTGCCAGCTCATTGGGACAGGGTGGGACTGAAGCTTTCTTT. The chain joins TRBV18 to TRBJ1-1; 9 positions match TRBD1. Germline lookup yields CDR1 KGHSH and CDR2 LQKENI. This CDR3 has 14 amino acids. The V segment lost 5 bases and the J segment 5 bases; nucleotides outside the gene matches: 6.

V is TRBV4-1 and J is TRBJ1-2; 8 positions agree with TRBD1. Per germline, CDR1 MGHRA and CDR2 YSYEKL. The junction had 10 bases not matched to a gene; V was cut back by 2 bases and J by 8 bases. The CDR3 is made up of 15 amino acids. The CDR3 nucleotides are TGCGCCAGCAGCCAACTAAACAGGGGGGGAGAAGGCTACACCTTC. It yields the protein CASSQLNRGGEGYTF.

The CDR3 DNA is TGTGCCAGCAGTTACTATGGGTTTCGGACCTACGAGCAGTACTTC. It encodes CASSYYGFRTYEQYF. This rearrangement joins TRBV6-2 or TRBV6-3 to TRBJ2-7; D call uncertain. The germline V and J ends were trimmed by 1 base and 2 bases, with 12 bases remaining between them. Per the germline V gene, CDR1 is MNHEY and CDR2 is SVGEGT. The CDR3 extends over 15 amino acids.

The J gene is TRBJ2-4, the V gene TRBV11-1; D call uncertain. Germline CDR1 and CDR2: SGHAT and FQDESV (reference sequence). The germline V and J ends were trimmed by 1 base and 3 bases, with 4 bases remaining between them. The CDR3 loop spans 13 amino acids. The CDR3 bases are TGTGCCAGCAGCTTAGTAGACAAAAACATTCAGTACTTC. Its protein product is CASSLVDKNIQYF.

This clone appeared a single time. Here the CDR3 reads CASTGLAGGQGFF. For the CDR3, the DNA is TGTGCCAGCACGGGACTAGCGGGGGGGCAGGGGTTCTTC. The V call is TRBV12-3 or TRBV12-4, the J call TRBJ2-1, with TRBD2 matching 16 bases. Trimming removed 7 bases from V and 15 bases from J; junction bases left unmatched: 6. The CDR3 contains 13 residues.

Comments on this clone: The same CDR3 is also encoded by other DNA sequences in this sample. V and J are TRBV6-2 or TRBV6-3 and TRBJ2-7, with 11 bases aligning to TRBD2. The CDR3 length is 15 residues. With V trimmed by 0 bases and J by 3 bases, 1 base remained unmatched. Looked up from germline, CDR1 is MNHEY and CDR2 is SVGEGT. Here the CDR3 reads CASSYSLAGVYEQYF. CDR3 sequence (DNA): TGTGCCAGCAGTTACTCACTAGCGGGGGTCTACGAGCAGTACTTC.

This clone is a singleton in its sample. The CDR3 loop is CSASTQPLNYGYTF. CDR3 DNA: TGCAGTGCTAGTACACAGCCACTGAACTATGGCTACACCTTC. This rearrangement joins TRBV20-1 to TRBJ1-2; D gene unclear. V lost 3 bases, J lost 2 bases, and 13 bases lay in between. Per the germline V gene, CDR1 is DFQATT and CDR2 is SNEGSKA (reference sequence). The CDR3 spans 14 residues.

The rearrangement uses TRBV7-2 and TRBJ1-5; D unclear. In germline, CDR1 is SGHTA, CDR2 FQGNSA. V lost 1 base and J 0 bases, leaving 7 bases between the germline ends. The CDR3 has 15 residues. As DNA, the CDR3 is TGTGCCAGCAGCTTAGACTGGCATAGCAATCAGCCCCAGCATTTT. It yields the protein CASSLDWHSNQPQHF.

The sample holds one count of this clone. This chain joins TRBV18 and TRBJ2-7, with 9 positions matching TRBD2. V trimming: 4 bases; J trimming: 4 bases; junction bases outside the gene matches: 8. This CDR3 is built from 15 residues. Per germline, CDR1 KGHSH and CDR2 LQKENI. CDR3 bases: TGTGCCAGCTCACGGGCGGGGGGGCCTACGTACGAGCAGTACTTC. It is translated as CASSRAGGPTYEQYF.

This clone appeared a few times. The chain combines TRBV5-1 with TRBJ1-2; 8 bases agree with TRBD1. CDR1 is SGHRS and CDR2 is YFSETQ in the germline V gene. The CDR3 contains 15 residues. With V trimmed by 5 bases and J by 8 bases, 14 bases remained unmatched. This CDR3 is CASRRDRIQSGGYTF. The CDR3 bases are TGCGCCAGCAGGAGGGACAGGATACAATCGGGAGGCTACACCTTC. Complete variable domain (other parts from reference TRBV5-1 and TRBJ1-2): KAGVTQTPRYLIKTRGQQVTLSCSPISGHRSVSWYQQTPGQGLQFLFEYFSETQRNKGNFPGRFSGRQFSNSRSEMNVSTLELGDSALYLCASRRDRIQSGGYTFGSGTRLTVV.